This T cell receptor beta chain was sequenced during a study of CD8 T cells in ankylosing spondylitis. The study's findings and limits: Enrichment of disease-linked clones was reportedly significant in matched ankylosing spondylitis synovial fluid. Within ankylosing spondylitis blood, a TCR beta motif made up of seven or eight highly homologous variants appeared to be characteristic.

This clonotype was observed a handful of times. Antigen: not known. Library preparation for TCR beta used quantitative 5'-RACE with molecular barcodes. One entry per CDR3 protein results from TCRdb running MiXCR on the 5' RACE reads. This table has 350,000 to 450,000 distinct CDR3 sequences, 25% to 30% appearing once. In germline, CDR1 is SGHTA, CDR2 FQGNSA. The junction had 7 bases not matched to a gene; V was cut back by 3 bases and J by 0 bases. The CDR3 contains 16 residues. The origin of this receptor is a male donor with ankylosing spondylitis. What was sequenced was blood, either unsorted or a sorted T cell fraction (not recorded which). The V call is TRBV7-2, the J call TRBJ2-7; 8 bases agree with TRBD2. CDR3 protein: CASSFGSGGSSYEQYF. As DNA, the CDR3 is TGTGCCAGCAGCTTCGGGTCGGGAGGGAGCTCCTACGAGCAGTACTTC.